This T cell receptor (beta chain) was sequenced during a study of blood T cells in healthy people across ages. This clonotype was counted only a few times. Next came a second PCR, run for about 6 to 12 cycles, which used a sample-barcoded 5' primer along with a J-beta primer mix. TCRdb passed the 5' RACE reads through MiXCR, listing each CDR3 protein once. Among 1.5 million to 2 million distinct CDR3 sequences listed, more than 35% were seen once. The CDR3 is 14 residues long. Germline V gives CDR1 DFQATT, CDR2 SNEGSKA (reference sequence). V was trimmed by 6 bases and J by 2 bases, leaving 17 bases between them.

The sequenced sample was blood. The chain recombines TRBV20-1 with TRBJ2-7; no definite D call. This clonotype was obtained from a human donor in good health. The CDR3 sequence: CSAFDNLYTYEQYF. In DNA, the CDR3 is TGCAGTGCCTTTGACAACCTTTATACCTACGAGCAGTACTTC.